This T cell receptor (beta chain) is from a study of memory CD4+ T cells and cytomegalovirus serostatus. Turning to the study itself: Donors were healthy Belgian adults, fewer than ten CMV seropositive and 20 to 30 seronegative.

Single viable CD3+CD4+CD8-CD45RO+ cells were sorted as the memory CD4+ T cells. CDR3 size: 13 residues. Trimming shortened V by 1 base and J by 8 bases, and 10 bases separated the two germline ends. In germline, CDR1 is SGHRS, CDR2 YFSETQ. Original methodology: After removing out-of-frame reads, around 2.2 million distinct TCRbeta sequences remained. Libraries were prepared by immunoSEQ multiplex PCR; TCRdb keeps only in-frame clonotypes and omits some of them. From that table come the V and J calls and clone size; the DNA was used to work out D and trimming. The sample has 85,000 to 100,000 clones; about four fifths are singletons.

Source material: memory CD4+ T cells from blood. The chain has TRBV5-1 and TRBJ2-1, with a possible D match to TRBD2 (5 bases). The sequence was obtained from an adult in good health and CMV-seropositive. The CDR3 spells CASSLTSFDEQFF. CDR3 bases: TGCGCCAGCAGCTTGACTAGTTTCGATGAGCAGTTCTTC.